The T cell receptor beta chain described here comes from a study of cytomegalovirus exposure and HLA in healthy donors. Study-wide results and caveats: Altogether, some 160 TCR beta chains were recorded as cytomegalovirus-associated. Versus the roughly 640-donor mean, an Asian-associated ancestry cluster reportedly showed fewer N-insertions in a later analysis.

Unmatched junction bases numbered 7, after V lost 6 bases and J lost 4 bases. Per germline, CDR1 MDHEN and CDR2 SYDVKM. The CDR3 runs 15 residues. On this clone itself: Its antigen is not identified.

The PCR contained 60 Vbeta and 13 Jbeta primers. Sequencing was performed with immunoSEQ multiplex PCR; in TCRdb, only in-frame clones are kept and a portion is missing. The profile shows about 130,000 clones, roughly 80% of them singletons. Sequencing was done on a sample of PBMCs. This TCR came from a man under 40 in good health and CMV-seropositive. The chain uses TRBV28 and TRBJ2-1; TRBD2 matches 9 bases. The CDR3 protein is CASRPGTSLYNEQFF. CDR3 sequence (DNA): TGTGCCAGCAGACCCGGGACTAGCCTTTACAATGAGCAGTTCTTC. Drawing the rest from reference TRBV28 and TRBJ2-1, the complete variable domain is DVKVTQSSRYLVKRTGEKVFLECVQDMDHENMFWYRQDPGLGLRLIYFSYDVKMKEKGDIPEGYSVSREKKERFSLILESASTNQTSMYLCASRPGTSLYNEQFFGPGTRLTVL.